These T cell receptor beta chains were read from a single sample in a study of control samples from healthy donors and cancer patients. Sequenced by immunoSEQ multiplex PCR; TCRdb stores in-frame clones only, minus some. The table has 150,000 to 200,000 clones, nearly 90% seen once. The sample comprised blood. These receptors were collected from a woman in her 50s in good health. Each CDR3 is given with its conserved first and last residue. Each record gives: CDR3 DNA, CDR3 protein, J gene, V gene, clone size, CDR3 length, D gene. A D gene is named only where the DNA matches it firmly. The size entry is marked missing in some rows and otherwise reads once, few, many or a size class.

DNA: TGTGCCAGCAGCGTAGCGGTCAACTCCGGTGAGCAGTTCTTC; CDR3: CASSVAVNSGEQFF; J: TRBJ2-1; V: TRBV9; size: .; length: 14; D: .
DNA: TGTGCCACCAGCAGAGACCCAACTAATGAAAAACTGTTTTTT; CDR3: CATSRDPTNEKLFF; J: TRBJ1-4; V: TRBV15; size: .; length: 14; D: .
DNA: TGTGCCAGCTCACTCGTCTCAGGGGAGCAGTACTTC; CDR3: CASSLVSGEQYF; J: TRBJ2-7; V: TRBV11-1; size: .; length: 12; D: .
DNA: TGCGCCAGCAGCCAAGACCAGAGGTATGGGGCCAACGTCCTGACTTTC; CDR3: CASSQDQRYGANVLTF; J: TRBJ2-6; V: TRBV4-3; size: .; length: 16; D: .
DNA: TGTGCCAGCAGCCCCGGGGGATCCTTAGCCAAAAACATTCAGTACTTC; CDR3: CASSPGGSLAKNIQYF; J: TRBJ2-4; V: TRBV7-2; size: .; length: 16; D: .
DNA: TGTGCCAGCAGTGCCTCACTCAGCCCCCGCTTC; CDR3: CASSASLSPRF; J: TRBJ2-7; V: TRBV2; size: .; length: 11; D: .
DNA: TGTGCCAGCAGCCTACCTCGGGTGCCGGGCACTGAAGCTTTCTTT; CDR3: CASSLPRVPGTEAFF; J: TRBJ1-1; V: TRBV28; size: .; length: 15; D: .
DNA: TGTGCCAGCGGCAAGGCCGAGCAAGTGACAGATACGCAGTATTTT; CDR3: CASGKAEQVTDTQYF; J: TRBJ2-3; V: TRBV2; size: .; length: 15; D: .
DNA: TGTGCCATCAGTGAGTCGACTTCTATATCCTACAATGAGCAGTTCTTC; CDR3: CAISESTSISYNEQFF; J: TRBJ2-1; V: TRBV10-3; size: .; length: 16; D: .
DNA: TGCAGTTTAAGGTCGACCCTCTACAATGAGCAGTTCTTC; CDR3: CSLRSTLYNEQFF; J: TRBJ2-1; V: TRBV29-1; size: .; length: 13; D: .
DNA: TGTGCCAGCAGTTTATACCGTAGACGACGTGGCTACACCTTC; CDR3: CASSLYRRRRGYTF; J: TRBJ1-2; V: TRBV28; size: .; length: 14; D: .
DNA: TGTGCCAGTAGTATTCTGGGAATCGATGGCTACACCTTC; CDR3: CASSILGIDGYTF; J: TRBJ1-2; V: TRBV19; size: few; length: 13; D: .
DNA: TGCGCCAGCAGCCGGACTCTCGGGGTCACTGAAGCTTTCTTT; CDR3: CASSRTLGVTEAFF; J: TRBJ1-1; V: TRBV4-3; size: .; length: 14; D: .
DNA: TGTGCCAGCAGTGACGCGGCGTTTGGAAACACCATATATTTT; CDR3: CASSDAAFGNTIYF; J: TRBJ1-3; V: TRBV28; size: .; length: 14; D: .
DNA: TGTGCCAGCAGTTACTCGAACCAGGCTTCAGGAAACACCATATATTTT; CDR3: CASSYSNQASGNTIYF; J: TRBJ1-3; V: TRBV6-5; size: .; length: 16; D: .
DNA: TGTGCCAGCAGCCCTTTCCTAAGGACTAGCGCTTACGAGCAGTACTTC; CDR3: CASSPFLRTSAYEQYF; J: TRBJ2-7; V: TRBV11-2; size: .; length: 16; D: TRBD2
DNA: TGTGCCAGCAGCTTAGGGCAGCCGTACAATGAGCAGTTCTTC; CDR3: CASSLGQPYNEQFF; J: TRBJ2-1; V: TRBV7-8; size: .; length: 14; D: .
DNA: TGTGCCAGCAGCACCCCCACCGGGACAGGTTCAGATACGCAGTATTTT; CDR3: CASSTPTGTGSDTQYF; J: TRBJ2-3; V: TRBV7-9; size: .; length: 16; D: TRBD1
DNA: TGTGCCAGCAGTCCTGGAGGGGCGATCACTGAAGCTTTCTTT; CDR3: CASSPGGAITEAFF; J: TRBJ1-1; V: TRBV7-2; size: .; length: 14; D: .
DNA: TGTGCCAGTAGACGTCAGGGTTCTGGAAACACCATATATTTT; CDR3: CASRRQGSGNTIYF; J: TRBJ1-3; V: TRBV19; size: .; length: 14; D: .
DNA: TGTGCCAGCAGCCCCCAGCTAGCGGGAGGGCCTGTTAATGAGCAGTTCTTC; CDR3: CASSPQLAGGPVNEQFF; J: TRBJ2-1; V: TRBV7-9; size: once; length: 17; D: TRBD2
DNA: TGTGCCTGGAGTTATATATCCGGGGATAACTATGGCTACACCTTC; CDR3: CAWSYISGDNYGYTF; J: TRBJ1-2; V: TRBV30; size: .; length: 15; D: .
DNA: TGCGCCAGCAGCTACCCGAGCGGGGGCCAAGAGACCCAGTACTTC; CDR3: CASSYPSGGQETQYF; J: TRBJ2-5; V: TRBV5-1; size: .; length: 15; D: TRBD2
DNA: TGTGCCAGCACGGGAGGGGGCTTTCCAAATCAGCCCCAGCATTTT; CDR3: CASTGGGFPNQPQHF; J: TRBJ1-5; V: TRBV2; size: .; length: 15; D: TRBD1
DNA: TGTGCCTGGAGTGGGATGAACACTGAAGCTTTCTTT; CDR3: CAWSGMNTEAFF; J: TRBJ1-1; V: TRBV30; size: once; length: 12; D: .
DNA: TGTGCCAGCAGCGTGGACAACTACGAGCAGTACTTC; CDR3: CASSVDNYEQYF; J: TRBJ2-7; V: TRBV11-2; size: .; length: 12; D: .
DNA: TGTGCCAGCTCACCAGGACAGGACTATGGCTACACCTTC; CDR3: CASSPGQDYGYTF; J: TRBJ1-2; V: TRBV18; size: .; length: 13; D: TRBD1
DNA: TGTGCCAGCTCACCGCTCAGGGAGGCCGAAAAACTGTTTTTT; CDR3: CASSPLREAEKLFF; J: TRBJ1-4; V: TRBV18; size: .; length: 14; D: .
DNA: TGTGCCAGTAGTAGGGACAGCACCTCAACTAATGAAAAACTGTTTTTT; CDR3: CASSRDSTSTNEKLFF; J: TRBJ1-4; V: TRBV19; size: once; length: 16; D: TRBD1
DNA: TGTGCCAGCAGCTTCCCTATACAGGGGTCAGAAAACACTGAAGCTTTCTTT; CDR3: CASSFPIQGSENTEAFF; J: TRBJ1-1; V: TRBV7-2; size: .; length: 17; D: TRBD1
DNA: TGTGCCAGCAGTCGGACTAGCGAAACAGATACGCAGTATTTT; CDR3: CASSRTSETDTQYF; J: TRBJ2-3; V: TRBV11-3; size: .; length: 14; D: TRBD2
DNA: TGTGCCAGCAGTTTCGGCATCGGGAGCTTGCCCCAGCATTTT; CDR3: CASSFGIGSLPQHF; J: TRBJ1-5; V: TRBV27; size: .; length: 14; D: .
DNA: TGTGCCAGCAGCGTAGATGGAGGATATGGCTACACCTTC; CDR3: CASSVDGGYGYTF; J: TRBJ1-2; V: TRBV9; size: .; length: 13; D: .
DNA: TGTGCCAGCAGCCTGTACCGGGACAGGGCTAACTATGGCTACACCTTC; CDR3: CASSLYRDRANYGYTF; J: TRBJ1-2; V: TRBV7-2; size: .; length: 16; D: TRBD1
DNA: TGTGCCAGCAGTTCCGGGACTTCTCGCTCCTACAATGAGCAGTTCTTC; CDR3: CASSSGTSRSYNEQFF; J: TRBJ2-1; V: TRBV6-2/TRBV6-3; size: once; length: 16; D: .
DNA: TGTGCCAGCACCACAAGGATAGGAGGCCTTAGCAATCAGCCCCAGCATTTT; CDR3: CASTTRIGGLSNQPQHF; J: TRBJ1-5; V: TRBV27; size: few; length: 17; D: .
DNA: TGTGCCAGCAGCCGGGTGGGGGCCTACGAGCAGTACTTC; CDR3: CASSRVGAYEQYF; J: TRBJ2-7; V: TRBV13; size: .; length: 13; D: .
DNA: TGTGCCAGCAGCTTACGCGCAGGGGGGGCTTTCTTT; CDR3: CASSLRAGGAFF; J: TRBJ1-1; V: TRBV11-1; size: .; length: 12; D: TRBD1
DNA: TGTGCCAGCAGCAAAAAAGGAAAACGAGGACAGGAGAATTCACCCCTCCACTTT; CDR3: CASSKKGKRGQENSPLHF; J: TRBJ1-6; V: TRBV21-1; size: .; length: 18; D: .
DNA: TGTGCCAGCAGCCCCCCCGGGCTAGCGGCAAACACCGGGGAGCTGTTTTTT; CDR3: CASSPPGLAANTGELFF; J: TRBJ2-2; V: TRBV11-2; size: .; length: 17; D: TRBD2
DNA: TGTGCCAGCAGCGTTGACGGGACACTGAACACTGAAGCTTTCTTT; CDR3: CASSVDGTLNTEAFF; J: TRBJ1-1; V: TRBV9; size: .; length: 15; D: .
DNA: TGTGCTAGCAGCTACACAGGGGCGGGCGAGCAGTACTTC; CDR3: CASSYTGAGEQYF; J: TRBJ2-7; V: TRBV7-7; size: .; length: 13; D: TRBD1
DNA: TGTGCCAGCAGAAGACAGGGGGCATCGGGAGAGCAGTACTTC; CDR3: CASRRQGASGEQYF; J: TRBJ2-7; V: TRBV28; size: .; length: 14; D: TRBD1
DNA: TGCGCCAGCAGCGCGGACCCGTTCAGCACAGATACGCAGTATTTT; CDR3: CASSADPFSTDTQYF; J: TRBJ2-3; V: TRBV5-1; size: .; length: 15; D: .